The rows below give T cell receptor beta chains drawn from one sample of a study of OX40 agonist ivuxolimab in advanced cancers. Profiled with immunoSEQ multiplex PCR; TCRdb holds only in-frame clones, not every one. The repertoire holds 70,000 or so clones, with 85% as singletons. Sequenced material: CD4+ or CD8+ T cells sorted from blood, taken in a trial of the OX40 agonist ivuxolimab. The receptor source for this set is an adult with an advanced solid tumor such as melanoma, head and neck, liver or kidney cancer. The conserved cysteine and the conserved F or W are not part of the CDR3 here. A D gene is named only where the DNA matches it firmly.

CDR3 protein: ASSFYSDSEQF
D gene: .
V gene: TRBV11-2
J gene: TRBJ2-1

CDR3 protein: ASRGQGKTGELF
D gene: TRBD1
V gene: TRBV9
J gene: TRBJ2-2

CDR3 protein: ASSQPDTPYGYT
D gene: .
V gene: TRBV4-1
J gene: TRBJ1-2

CDR3 protein: ASSDLGRGGVAKNIQY
D gene: .
V gene: TRBV2
J gene: TRBJ2-4

CDR3 protein: ASSRGTGLAEAF
D gene: TRBD1
V gene: TRBV7-9
J gene: TRBJ1-1

CDR3 protein: ASRTGQLSYETQY
D gene: .
V gene: TRBV28
J gene: TRBJ2-5

CDR3 protein: ASSSFPGTGASYNEQF
D gene: TRBD1
V gene: TRBV7-3
J gene: TRBJ2-1

CDR3 protein: ASSRRTGGTGEQY
D gene: TRBD1
V gene: TRBV5-6
J gene: TRBJ2-7

CDR3 protein: AWSHRGTEAF
D gene: TRBD1
V gene: TRBV30
J gene: TRBJ1-1

CDR3 protein: AWRRQGGVDGYT
D gene: TRBD1
V gene: TRBV30
J gene: TRBJ1-2

CDR3 protein: ASSDQRGEPYEQY
D gene: .
V gene: TRBV5-1
J gene: TRBJ2-7

CDR3 protein: ASSLVGQTNQPQH
D gene: TRBD1
V gene: TRBV7-9
J gene: TRBJ1-5

CDR3 protein: ASSGQGKTGNTIY
D gene: TRBD1
V gene: TRBV6-4
J gene: TRBJ1-3

CDR3 protein: ASSSTGWTGELF
D gene: TRBD1
V gene: TRBV19
J gene: TRBJ2-2

CDR3 protein: ASSLGVSQVGNEQF
D gene: .
V gene: TRBV11-3
J gene: TRBJ2-1

CDR3 protein: ASKKLGIGTGVSYEQY
D gene: TRBD1
V gene: TRBV5-1
J gene: TRBJ2-7

CDR3 protein: SVNSGTYGYT
D gene: .
V gene: TRBV29-1
J gene: TRBJ1-2

CDR3 protein: ASSSRTGDTGELF
D gene: TRBD1
V gene: TRBV5-1
J gene: TRBJ2-2

CDR3 protein: GVREGSYEQY
D gene: .
V gene: TRBV29-1
J gene: TRBJ2-7

CDR3 protein: ASSQSGRASETQY
D gene: TRBD2
V gene: TRBV6-5
J gene: TRBJ2-5

CDR3 protein: ASSLALGPIYGYT
D gene: .
V gene: TRBV5-8
J gene: TRBJ1-2

CDR3 protein: ASSTFSSGSFQRSYNEQF
D gene: TRBD2
V gene: TRBV19
J gene: TRBJ2-1

CDR3 protein: ASSLLGGGNTIY
D gene: .
V gene: TRBV27
J gene: TRBJ1-3

CDR3 protein: ASSFDVETQY
D gene: .
V gene: TRBV7-9
J gene: TRBJ2-5

CDR3 protein: ASSQGTGYGYT
D gene: TRBD1
V gene: TRBV14
J gene: TRBJ1-2

CDR3 protein: ASSSVRGGYT
D gene: .
V gene: TRBV28
J gene: TRBJ1-2

CDR3 protein: ASSPARGAF
D gene: .
V gene: TRBV2
J gene: TRBJ1-1

CDR3 protein: SAAYPTGFNYGYT
D gene: TRBD1
V gene: TRBV29-1
J gene: TRBJ1-2

CDR3 protein: ASSEQSSTGELF
D gene: .
V gene: TRBV2
J gene: TRBJ2-2

CDR3 protein: ASRKQGKGGNTIY
D gene: TRBD1
V gene: TRBV7-9
J gene: TRBJ1-3

CDR3 protein: APGQTNYNEQF
D gene: TRBD1
V gene: TRBV2
J gene: TRBJ2-1

CDR3 protein: ASSFLIRGFDQPQH
D gene: .
V gene: TRBV7-8
J gene: TRBJ1-5

CDR3 protein: ASSVTEETQY
D gene: .
V gene: TRBV2
J gene: TRBJ2-5

CDR3 protein: AWGIPGQGLSQPQH
D gene: TRBD1
V gene: TRBV30
J gene: TRBJ1-5

CDR3 protein: ASSLAVSGISYEQY
D gene: .
V gene: TRBV5-1
J gene: TRBJ2-7

CDR3 protein: ASSPRQANTEAF
D gene: .
V gene: TRBV5-1
J gene: TRBJ1-1

CDR3 protein: ASSFIGTGEAF
D gene: TRBD1
V gene: TRBV28
J gene: TRBJ1-1

CDR3 protein: SVVEGPAKNIQY
D gene: .
V gene: TRBV29-1
J gene: TRBJ2-4

CDR3 protein: ASSRGQLATNEKLF
D gene: .
V gene: TRBV18
J gene: TRBJ1-4

CDR3 protein: ASSLSRLPGNTIY
D gene: .
V gene: TRBV27
J gene: TRBJ1-3